This is a list of T cell receptor beta chains from one sample in a study of T-cell memory formation after mild COVID-19. TCRdb reanalysed the 5' RACE reads using MiXCR and keeps one entry per CDR3 protein. Here the sample spans some 600,000 distinct CDR3 sequences, 17% being singletons. Material for sequencing was PBMCs or a T cell subset sorted from them (not recorded which). All receptors derive from an adult woman who had mild COVID-19 (a few samples of this study predate the infection). Cell type and time point are not known. CDR3s include the opening cysteine and the closing phenylalanine or tryptophan. A D gene is named only where the DNA matches it firmly. A clone size is listed for some rows: how often the clone was seen (once, few, many), or a class if it is expanded.

len	d_gene	j_gene	v_gene	abundance	CDR3nt	CDR3aa
13	.	TRBJ1-2	TRBV7-6	.	TGTGCCAGCAGCCCCGGGACGGGACTTAACTACACCTTC	CASSPGTGLNYTF
18	.	TRBJ2-7	TRBV27	.	TGTGCCAGCAGTCCTCAGACAGGAAGGTTGGAGGGCTCCTACGAGCAGTACTTC	CASSPQTGRLEGSYEQYF
14	.	TRBJ2-7	TRBV20-1	.	TGCAGTGCACGCCGGGACCCAGCCTCCTACGAGCAGTACTTC	CSARRDPASYEQYF
14	TRBD2	TRBJ2-1	TRBV7-2	few	TGTGCCAGCGGATTACTAGCGGGATACAATGAGCAGTTCTTC	CASGLLAGYNEQFF
17	.	TRBJ1-6	TRBV23-1	.	TGCGCCAGCAGTCAATCCCGGGCCACCTCTCCTAATTCACCCCTCCACTTT	CASSQSRATSPNSPLHF
17	TRBD2	TRBJ2-3	TRBV7-9	.	TGTGCCAGCAGCTTAGGACTAGCGGGAGGGCCTGCAGATACGCAGTATTTT	CASSLGLAGGPADTQYF
15	.	TRBJ2-2	TRBV5-3	.	TGTGCCAGAAGCTTGGTGGCTGGACCCACCGGGGAGCTGTTTTTT	CARSLVAGPTGELFF
19	TRBD1	TRBJ2-7	TRBV7-6	.	TGTGCCAGCAGCCAAACCTTTGGGACAGGTGAAAGTCAGGCCTACGAGCAGTACTTC	CASSQTFGTGESQAYEQYF
14	.	TRBJ2-1	TRBV7-9	.	TGTGCCAGCAGCCTGTTTCAGGGTCCAAATGAGCAGTTCTTC	CASSLFQGPNEQFF
17	TRBD2	TRBJ2-2	TRBV29-1	.	TGCAGCGTCGCCAAACTAGCGGGAGGGACGTTTACCGGGGAGCTGTTTTTT	CSVAKLAGGTFTGELFF
12	.	TRBJ1-5	TRBV12-3/TRBV12-4	many	TGTGCCAGCAGTTCCCAAGGGCGGCCCCAGCATTTT	CASSSQGRPQHF
15	TRBD1	TRBJ1-6	TRBV7-9	few	TGTGCCAGCAGCCCCCCGGGACAGGGGAATTCACCCCTCCACTTT	CASSPPGQGNSPLHF
12	.	TRBJ2-7	TRBV7-9	many	TGTGCCAGCAGCCTGAACTCCTACGAGCAGTACTTC	CASSLNSYEQYF
14	.	TRBJ2-7	TRBV4-1	few	TGCGCCAGCAGCCACGGGGGAAGCTCCTACGAGCAGTACTTC	CASSHGGSSYEQYF
15	TRBD1	TRBJ1-5	TRBV12-5	few	TGTGCTAGTGGTTTGGCGGGACAGGGCGTCCAGCCCCAGCATTTT	CASGLAGQGVQPQHF
15	.	TRBJ2-3	TRBV12-3/TRBV12-4	few	TGTGCCAGCAGTTTTCAGGGGCCGGTTGGAGATACGCAGTATTTT	CASSFQGPVGDTQYF
12	.	TRBJ2-3	TRBV5-1	many	TGCGCCAGCAGCTTGGATCCCCCTACGCAGTATTTT	CASSLDPPTQYF
16	TRBD1	TRBJ2-5	TRBV7-9	few	TGTGCCAGCAGCTTATGGGCAGGGGGAACTCAAGAGACCCAGTACTTC	CASSLWAGGTQETQYF
17	.	TRBJ2-1	TRBV7-9	few	TGTGCCAGCAGCTCAACCCTACTAGTCCCCTCCTACAATGAGCAGTTCTTC	CASSSTLLVPSYNEQFF
14	.	TRBJ1-5	TRBV20-1	few	TGCAGTGCTAGAAGCGCACAGTACAATCAGCCCCAGCATTTT	CSARSAQYNQPQHF
14	.	TRBJ2-1	TRBV7-2	few	TGTGCCAGCAGCTGGCCCGGGAGCGGCTATGAGCAGTTCTTC	CASSWPGSGYEQFF
15	.	TRBJ2-1	TRBV5-1	few	TGCGCCAGCAGCTTGGAGTCGGTGAAGTACAATGAGCAGTTCTTC	CASSLESVKYNEQFF
17	TRBD1	TRBJ1-3	TRBV12-3/TRBV12-4	few	TGTGCCAGCAGTTCGACCCCCGGGACAGGGTTCGGAAACACCATATATTTT	CASSSTPGTGFGNTIYF
13	.	TRBJ2-7	TRBV21-1	many	TGTGCCAGCAGCAATATGTTCCCTCCGTGGCAGTACTTC	CASSNMFPPWQYF
16	TRBD2	TRBJ2-2	TRBV27	.	TGTGCCAGCAGTTTGTCCGCGGGAGGACACACCGGGGAGCTGTTTTTT	CASSLSAGGHTGELFF
16	.	TRBJ2-5	TRBV7-8	few	TGTGCCAGCAGCCCCAGGGTCTTGGGGGCCCAAGAGACCCAGTACTTC	CASSPRVLGAQETQYF
15	.	TRBJ2-7	TRBV12-3/TRBV12-4	.	TGTGCCAGCAGTTTATTCTGGGGCAGGGGCTACGAGCAGTACTTC	CASSLFWGRGYEQYF